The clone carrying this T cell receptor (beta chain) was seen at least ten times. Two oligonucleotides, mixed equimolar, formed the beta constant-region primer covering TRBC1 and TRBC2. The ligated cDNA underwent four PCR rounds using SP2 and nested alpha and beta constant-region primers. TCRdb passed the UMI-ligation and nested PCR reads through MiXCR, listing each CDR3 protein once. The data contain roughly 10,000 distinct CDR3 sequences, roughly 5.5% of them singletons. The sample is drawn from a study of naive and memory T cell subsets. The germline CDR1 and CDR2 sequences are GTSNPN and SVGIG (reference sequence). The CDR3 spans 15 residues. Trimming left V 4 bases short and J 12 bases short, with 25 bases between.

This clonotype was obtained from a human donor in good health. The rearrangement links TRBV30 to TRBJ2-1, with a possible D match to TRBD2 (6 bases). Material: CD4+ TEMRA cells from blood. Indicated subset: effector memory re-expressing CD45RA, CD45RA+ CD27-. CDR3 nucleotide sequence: TGTGCCTGGATGGGAAAGGAGGGGAGAAGGCCCCGGCAGTTCTTC. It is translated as CAWMGKEGRRPRQFF.